The 8 T cell receptor beta chains listed next were all sequenced from one sample in a study of blood T cell repertoires in COVID-19. Assay: immunoSEQ multiplex PCR; the TCRdb copy retains only in-frame clones and omits some. The table shows around 250,000 clones, with approximately 90% occurring only once. Sequencing was performed on PBMCs or T cells enriched from blood (not recorded which). The receptors were gathered from a human donor in a cohort exposed to, infected with or recovered from COVID-19 (not recorded which). The donor label of this sample is uncertain.

This CDR3 reads CAGGSGQYEQYF. CDR3 DNA: TGTGCCGGCGGCTCAGGGCAGTACGAGCAGTACTTC. The genes are TRBV30 and TRBJ2-7; tentative D call: TRBD1 (5 bases). This CDR3 is built from 12 residues. The V end lost 8 bases, the J end lost 4 bases, and 15 bases lay between the germline ends. The V gene's germline CDR1 is GTSNPN and CDR2 SVGIG (reference sequence).

Here the CDR3 DNA reads TGTGCCATCAGTGGTCCAGGGATGACCGGGGAGCTGTTTTTT. Amino acids: CAISGPGMTGELFF. This chain uses TRBV10-3 with TRBJ2-2; the D gene is possibly TRBD1 (5 bases). Germline CDR1 reads ENHRY; CDR2 reads SYGVKD. Trimming left V 4 bases short and J 5 bases short, with 11 bases between. This CDR3 is 14 amino acids long.

The chain uses TRBV7-6 and TRBJ2-1, with D perhaps TRBD1 (6 bases). CDR1 and CDR2 (germline): SGHVS, FNYEAQ. The CDR3 is 15 residues long. The V end lost 7 bases, the J end lost 4 bases, and 17 bases lay between the germline ends. The CDR3 protein is CASISGERDYNEQFF. The CDR3 region has the DNA TGTGCCAGCATTTCAGGGGAGAGGGATTACAATGAGCAGTTCTTC.

This clone appeared a few times. This rearrangement joins TRBV2 to TRBJ2-2, with D possibly matching TRBD1 (6 bases). This CDR3 is 14 amino acids long. Trimming left V 2 bases short and J 7 bases short, with 11 bases between. Germline V lookup: CDR1 SNHLY, CDR2 FYNNEI. This CDR3 reads CASSEQGNNGELFF. DNA of the CDR3: TGTGCCAGCAGTGAACAGGGGAATAACGGGGAGCTGTTTTTT.

The rearrangement uses TRBV9 and TRBJ2-7; tentative D call: TRBD1 (5 bases). Between the trimmed V and J ends, which lost 4 bases and 3 bases, there was a span of 17 bases. This CDR3 has 15 amino acids. Germline CDR1 reads SGDLS; CDR2 reads YYNGEE. The CDR3 coding sequence is TGTGCCAGCAGCCCCACTACGACAGTGAACTACGAGCAGTACTTC. It encodes CASSPTTTVNYEQYF.

The rearrangement links TRBV5-1 to TRBJ1-4, with TRBD1 as a possible D gene (5 bases). Germline CDR1 SGHRS, CDR2 YFSETQ. V dropped 0 bases and J dropped 7 bases, with 10 bases sitting between them. The CDR3 runs 14 residues. The DNA of the CDR3 is TGCGCCAGCAGCTTGGACCCTCAGGGTGAAAAACTGTTTTTT. The encoded protein is CASSLDPQGEKLFF.

This clone was observed once. The chain is built from TRBV5-1 and TRBJ2-1; possibly TRBD2 for D (6 bases). The V end was cut by 4 bases, the J end by 8 bases, with 16 bases between. This CDR3 has 14 residues. Germline-derived CDR1 and CDR2 are SGHRS and YFSETQ. The CDR3 sequence is CASSAGLGFHEQFF. The CDR3, as DNA: TGCGCCAGCAGCGCGGGATTAGGGTTCCATGAGCAGTTCTTC.

The genes are TRBV7-2 and TRBJ2-7; TRBD1 agrees at 9 bases. Unmatched junction bases numbered 7, after V lost 5 bases and J lost 2 bases. This CDR3 has 15 residues. Germline V CDR1 and CDR2: SGHTA, FQGNSA. The CDR3 DNA is TGTGCCAGCAGCCCCTCGACAGGGGGGACCTACGAGCAGTACTTC. Residues: CASSPSTGGTYEQYF.